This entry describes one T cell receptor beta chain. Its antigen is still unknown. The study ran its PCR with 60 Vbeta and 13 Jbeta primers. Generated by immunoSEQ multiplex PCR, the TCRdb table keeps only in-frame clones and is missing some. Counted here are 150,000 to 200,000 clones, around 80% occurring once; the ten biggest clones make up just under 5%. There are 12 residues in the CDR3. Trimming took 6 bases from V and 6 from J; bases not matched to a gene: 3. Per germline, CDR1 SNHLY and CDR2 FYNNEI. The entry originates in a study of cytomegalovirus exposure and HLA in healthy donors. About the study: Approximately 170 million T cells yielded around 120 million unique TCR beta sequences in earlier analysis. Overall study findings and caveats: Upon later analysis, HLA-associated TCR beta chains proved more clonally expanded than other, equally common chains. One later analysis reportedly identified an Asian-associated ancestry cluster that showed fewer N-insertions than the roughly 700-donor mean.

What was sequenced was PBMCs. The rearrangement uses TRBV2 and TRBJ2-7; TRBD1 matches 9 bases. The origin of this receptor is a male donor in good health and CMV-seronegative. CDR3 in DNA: TGTGCCAGCAGCGGACAGGGGTCCGAGCAGTACTTC. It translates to CASSGQGSEQYF.